Sequencing of this TCR beta chain was carried out in a study of blood T cell repertoires in COVID-19 (dated by TCRdb to 2019 to 2021). A note on the overall study: Samples covering the acute and convalescent phases of COVID-19 were provided by collaborators in the United States, Italy and Spain. The material from the prospective study consisted of cDNA or gDNA derived from T cells, B-cell-depleted T cells, or PBMCs. A freely available public database, intended as a resource for researchers studying the immune response to SARS-CoV-2, is where the repertoires were released. The samples were drawn from two sources: the first 160 participants of the ongoing ImmuneRACE study, and 1,000 to 1,500 subjects contributed by 6 global collaborators. The sample metadata nearly always contained a de-identified subject ID, COVID-19 status, age in years and sex. Where HLA class I and class II types were available, the types were taken from metadata supplied by the sample provider, not from assay-based typing. Subjects who had been exposed to COVID-19, were actively infected with it, or had recovered from it provided the deeply sampled blood TCRbeta repertoires that made up the dataset.

As to this clone: The antigen it recognizes is unknown. Base qualities are not recorded, but no much larger clone differs from it by a single base.

TCRbeta CDR3 regions were amplified from genomic DNA using the immunoSEQ Assay, a bias-controlled multiplex PCR. The paper's data handling went like this. The number of nucleated cells in each sample was estimated by amplification of reference gene primers within the assay. To quantify the absolute abundance of each unique TCRbeta CDR3 rearrangement, sequence reads were collapsed and filtered. For each sample, productive Simpson clonality was calculated by taking the square root of Simpson's diversity index across productive rearrangements. What TCRdb holds here is the immuneACCESS table cut down to in-frame rearrangements. Part of the clones is not present; checked against another copy, under half of the missing clones reflect an unresolved V gene, and the others are unexplained. V, J and clone size are those of that table, while D and trimming were read from the DNA. The sample includes fewer than 350,000 clones, with 75% to 90% observed a single time. The ten largest clones capture approximately 2% of the sample.

Another Seattle source contributed samples from volunteer blood donors who had recovered from COVID-19. Each collaborating institution followed its own protocols to collect whole blood in K2EDTA tubes. For TCRbeta analysis, collaborator samples were shipped as frozen whole blood, as isolated PBMCs, or as DNA extracted from either sample type. The germline V end is reduced by 4 bases and the J end by 5 bases; junction bases left unmatched: 2. The CDR3, cysteine through phenylalanine, is 14 amino acids long. Only the CDR3 DNA is retained, 42 bases long and in frame from the first base. CDR1 and CDR2, per the germline V gene, are SGHVS and FNYEAQ. The paper's findings and limits, for the study overall: How much clinical and demographic metadata was included differed by source and by participant, and the metadata was provided uncurated.

The clonotype originates from a woman under 40 who had recovered from COVID-19. Here the chain combines TRBV7-6 and TRBJ2-5, with 12 central nucleotides matching TRBD1. The sequencing sample was made of peripheral blood. The CDR3 protein sequence reads: CASSSGQGAETQYF. The nucleotide sequence reads TGTGCCAGCAGCTCGGGACAGGGGGCGGAGACCCAGTACTTC.